This T cell receptor (beta chain) was observed in a study of cytomegalovirus exposure and HLA in healthy donors. This clone came up a few times. Primers included in the PCR were 60 Vbeta and 13 Jbeta primers. Sequencing used immunoSEQ multiplex PCR; TCRdb keeps in-frame clones, though not all of them. The sample includes around 190,000 clones, almost 80% seen only once; the top ten take around 1.6%. The CDR3 is 15 residues long. Germline loops: CDR1 MNHEY, CDR2 SMNVEV (reference sequence). Deletions cut 2 bases from V and 0 bases from J, with 8 bases between. The clonotype originates from a woman aged 18-29 years in good health and CMV-seronegative. The V call is TRBV27, the J call TRBJ2-1; D uncertain. The sequenced material came from PBMCs. The CDR3 here is CASSLTPSSYNEQFF. For the CDR3, the DNA is TGTGCCAGCAGTTTAACTCCGAGCTCCTACAATGAGCAGTTCTTC.